The clone carrying this T cell receptor beta chain was detected only once. The sample originates from a study of blood T cell repertoires in COVID-19. About the study: The study drew acute and convalescent COVID-19 samples from the United States, Italy and Spain. T cells, B-cell-depleted T cells, or PBMCs provided the cDNA or gDNA that served as material.

In the original analysis: Scientists estimated how many nucleated cells there were by amplifying reference gene primers. TCRdb's table, derived via immunoSEQ multiplex PCR, lists solely in-frame clones and lacks some. V and J calls and clone size come straight from that table; D and trimming were deduced from the DNA. The data hold 45,000 to 65,000 clones, with 90% observed a single time. The clonotype was recovered from a human donor in a cohort sampled during active COVID-19. Specimen: peripheral blood.

In DNA, the CDR3 is TGTGCCAGCGCGACCTACAATGAGCAGTTCTTC. Protein sequence: CASATYNEQFF. This rearrangement joins TRBV9 to TRBJ2-1; D gene ambiguous. Germline values: CDR1 SGDLS, CDR2 YYNGEE. CDR3 size: 11 residues. Trimming stripped 7 bases from V and 2 bases from J, with 4 bases between.